The clone carrying this T cell receptor (beta chain) was seen many times. Its antigen is unidentified. The sample belongs to a study of human T cells and chemical hapten exposure. The overall study: Per-sample TCR yields varied mainly from small pooled library volume differences.

Findings and caveats of the study: Among TCRs, those above 1 in 1000 frequency were unaffected by DPC sensitization.

Time point in this sample: healthy volunteer bleed at 2 weeks. It was from unfractionated whole blood that total RNA was extracted. The library put unique molecular identifiers onto individual cDNA molecules. Per the original methods: With a range of 23,224 to 690,600, the median per sample was about 92,000 TCRs. TCRdb itself ran the RACE reads through MiXCR, one entry per CDR3 protein. The authors' filters were not applied to this entry. The repertoire holds over 45,000 distinct CDR3 sequences, around 4% seen once, with roughly 1.6% in the top ten. The CDR3 has 14 amino acids. The V gene end was trimmed by 5 bases and the J gene end by 3 bases; junction bases not matched to a gene: 5. Germline CDR1 SQVTM, CDR2 ANQGSEA.

The chain has TRBV29-1 and TRBJ2-3, with 10 bases aligning to TRBD1. What was sequenced was whole blood. The sequence came from a female donor in good health. Some clones in this sample may be carry-over from other donors' samples. The DNA of the CDR3 is TGCAGCGTTCAAAGGGACAGGGGAACAGATACGCAGTATTTT. Its protein is CSVQRDRGTDTQYF.